Below are 9 T cell receptor beta chains sequenced from a single sample in a study of cytomegalovirus exposure and HLA in healthy donors (dated by TCRdb to 2016 to 2017). The protocol used for the library was the immunoSEQ multiplex PCR assay. The multiplex PCR relied on a mix of 60 forward primers for TCR Vbeta segments and 13 reverse primers for TCR Jbeta segments. The clones in this table, taken by TCRdb from immuneACCESS, are in-frame only. Not every clone is retained; where verified, under half of the shortfall comes from an unresolved V gene, and the cause of the rest is unknown. Here the sample has 140,000 or so clones; 60% to 80% occur a single time. 1.5% to 2% of the sample comes from the top ten. Sample: PBMCs. The receptors here all came from a woman aged 25 to 39 in good health and CMV-seronegative.

This chain links TRBV9 with TRBJ2-7; 8 nucleotides match TRBD1. This CDR3 is built from 15 residues. V lost 4 bases, J lost 6 bases, and 12 bases stayed unmatched. Germline assignment: CDR1 SGDLS and CDR2 YYNGEE. The CDR3 sequence: CASSPHLGTGGEQYF. In DNA form, the CDR3 reads TGTGCCAGCAGCCCACACCTCGGCACAGGGGGCGAGCAGTACTTC.

The table lists this clone with a count of one. The CDR3 loop is CASSYEAGAEQYF. As DNA, the CDR3 is TGTGCCAGCAGTTACGAGGCTGGAGCCGAGCAGTACTTC. The rearrangement uses TRBV6-5 and TRBJ2-5; no reliable D call. Near its end, the DNA agrees better with TRBJ2-7, so the J call may be wrong. This CDR3 has 13 residues. Germline CDR1 reads MNHEY; CDR2 reads SVGAGI.

This clone was seen only a few times. This chain's CDR3 is CASRSENYGYTF. CDR3 coding DNA: TGTGCCAGCAGGAGCGAGAACTATGGCTACACCTTC. The J gene is TRBJ1-2, the V gene TRBV2; unclear D gene. Germline CDR1 is SNHLY and CDR2 is FYNNEI. V gave up 6 bases and J gave up 2 bases, with 7 bases separating them. The CDR3 has 12 residues. The whole variable domain, filled in from reference TRBV2 and TRBJ1-2, reads EPEVTQTPSHQVTQMGQEVILRCVPISNHLYFYWYRQILGQKVEFLVSFYNNEISEKSEIFDDQFSVERPDGSNFTLKIRSTKLEDSAMYFCASRSENYGYTFGSGTRLTVV.

The rearrangement links TRBV6-5 to TRBJ2-7; TRBD1 matches 7 bases. Unmatched junction bases numbered 6, after V lost 6 bases and J lost 1 base. The CDR3 runs to 14 residues. Per germline, CDR1 MNHEY and CDR2 SVGAGI. The CDR3 DNA follows: TGTGCCAGCAGGCCCGGACAGGATTCCTACGAGCAGTACTTC. Translating it yields CASRPGQDSYEQYF.

The rearrangement links TRBV11-2 to TRBJ1-2, with TRBD1 matching over 7 bases. Unmatched junction bases numbered 9, after V lost 6 bases and J lost 8 bases. CDR3 length: 13 residues. Germline CDR1 SGHAT, CDR2 FQNNGV. The CDR3 region has the DNA TGTGCCAGCAGTCTACCGGGACAGATCGGCTACACCTTC. This translates into CASSLPGQIGYTF.

This chain connects TRBV21-1 to TRBJ1-1; the DNA was not used to check the table's D call, TRBD1. TRBV21-1 has pseudogene status. This CDR3 contains 15 residues. DNA for the CDR3: TGTGCCAGCAGCAAAGCAGGGACAGGGACCCTTGAAGCTTTCTTT. Translating gives CASSKAGTGTLEAFF.

This clone was recorded only once. The V and J genes are TRBV7-9 and TRBJ1-2; a weak D match, TRBD1 (6 bases). Germline CDR1 and CDR2: SEHNR and FQNEAQ (reference sequence). This CDR3 comprises 19 residues. V was pared by 5 bases and J by 4 bases, with 29 bases between. The CDR3 coding sequence is TGTGCCAGCAGCACACCATTTTCACGCCGGGACAACACTACCTATGGCTACACCTTC. As protein: CASSTPFSRRDNTTYGYTF.

This clone was detected only once. The genes are TRBV2 and TRBJ1-4; TRBD1 is a possible D gene (5 bases). V was cut by 7 bases and J by 7 bases, with 16 bases left in between. The CDR3 consists of 14 residues. CDR1 SNHLY and CDR2 FYNNEI come from the germline V gene. The CDR3 DNA reads as TGTGCCAGCACGGGAGGGGACGGGGGTGAAAAACTGTTTTTT. It codes for CASTGGDGGEKLFF.

The chain carries TRBV27 and TRBJ2-3; 9 bases are a match to TRBD2. Germline V gene lookup returns CDR1 MNHEY and CDR2 SMNVEV (reference sequence). The CDR3 consists of 16 residues. The trim removed 2 bases at V and 5 bases at J, leaving 8 bases unmatched. The CDR3, as DNA: TGTGCCAGCAGTTTAAACGGCGGGGGGGCGGGAGATACGCAGTATTTT. Translating gives CASSLNGGGAGDTQYF.